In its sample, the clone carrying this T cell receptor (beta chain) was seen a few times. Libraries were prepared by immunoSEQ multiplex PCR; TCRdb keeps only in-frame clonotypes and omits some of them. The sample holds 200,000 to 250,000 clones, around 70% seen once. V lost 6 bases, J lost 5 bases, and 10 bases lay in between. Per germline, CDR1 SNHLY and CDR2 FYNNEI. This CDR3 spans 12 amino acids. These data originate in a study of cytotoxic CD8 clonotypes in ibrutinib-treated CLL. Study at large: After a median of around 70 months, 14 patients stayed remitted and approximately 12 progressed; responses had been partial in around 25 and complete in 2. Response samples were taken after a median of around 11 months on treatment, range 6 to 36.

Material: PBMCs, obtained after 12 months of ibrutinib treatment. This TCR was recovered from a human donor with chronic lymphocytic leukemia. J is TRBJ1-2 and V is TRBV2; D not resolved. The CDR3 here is CASRYPAYGYTF. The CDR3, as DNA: TGTGCCAGCAGGTATCCCGCTTATGGCTACACCTTC.